This record concerns one T cell receptor (beta chain) sequence. The antigen is unknown. Genomic DNA of every subset was divided equally among multiple immunoSEQ plates. Produced via immunoSEQ multiplex PCR; TCRdb's table is partial and in-frame only. The table includes more than 2 million clones, roughly 94% detected once. The data were taken from a study of shared clonotypes between healthy human individuals. Study as a whole: CD4 naive and memory got three plates each, CD8 naive two, CD8 memory one. The study, taken as a whole, reports: Naive subsets generally exceeded memory subsets in estimated richness. Non-shared clonotypes showed lower generation probabilities than clonotypes common to all four donors.

Trimming at V came to 3 bases and at J to 1 base, leaving 10 bases not matched to a gene. The CDR3 loop spans 18 amino acids. Germline CDR1 MGHDK, CDR2 SYGVNS. Sequencing input: naive CD4+ T cells sorted from blood. Subset noted: CD45RA+ positively selected. The sequence derives from a man between 18 and 35 years old in good health. The V and J genes are TRBV25-1 and TRBJ2-5; 11 positions match TRBD1. DNA for the CDR3: TGTGCCAGCAGTGACGTCATGCCAGGGACAGGGGGCCAAGAGACCCAGTACTTC. The encoded protein is CASSDVMPGTGGQETQYF.